The rows below give T cell receptor beta chains drawn from one sample of a study of blood T cell repertoires in COVID-19. Libraries were prepared by immunoSEQ multiplex PCR; TCRdb keeps only in-frame clonotypes and omits some of them. The sample comprises approximately 300,000 clones, around four fifths of which are singletons, and 4.1% rests with the top ten. The sequencing input was peripheral blood. Receptors were obtained from a woman aged 50 to 65 with active or convalescent COVID-19. Each CDR3 is given without its conserved first and last residue. The D gene is left open where the match is weak. Some rows have no size entry. The others give once, few or many, or a class for an expanded clone.

clone_size d_call v_call cdr3_aa
. TRBD1 TRBV7-9 ASSPGQVNTEAF
. . TRBV21-1 ASSKARDRGSGRSTGELF
. TRBD2 TRBV28 ASSFLAGTGELF
. TRBD1 TRBV2 ASRDLYTRGQLAF
. TRBD1 TRBV10-3 AISESRTGVNEQF
. . TRBV28 ASRPGLYQETQY
few TRBD1 TRBV12-3/TRBV12-4 ASRSQGSTEAF
. . TRBV29-1 SVEDSGEKLF
. TRBD1 TRBV19 ASRQGDQPQH
. TRBD2 TRBV7-9 ASSLLAGGINEQF
. . TRBV2 ASSVNSSPPTNEKLF
. . TRBV12-3/TRBV12-4 ASSLNGDTQY
. TRBD1 TRBV3-1/TRBV3-2 ASSQDPWTGSSYEQY
. . TRBV29-1 SAARSTNEKLF
. TRBD2 TRBV5-1 ASSPGTSANTGELF
. TRBD1 TRBV28 ASSLMGQGYGYT
. . TRBV11-2 ASSLTTPLYGYT
. TRBD1 TRBV5-4 ASSKGQGATGELF
. TRBD2 TRBV4-2 ASRAGGSSYEQY
. TRBD2 TRBV14 ASSQVFRDYGRNEQF
. . TRBV5-6 ASSSAVRWVRGWEQY
few TRBD2 TRBV27 ASSLLAGTSGSRETQY
. TRBD1 TRBV14 ASSQRPGTVTYEQY
. . TRBV18 ASSPYTGTRNQPQH
. TRBD1 TRBV5-1 ASSATGDRSQPQH
. . TRBV7-8 ASSSSTGVNSPLH
once TRBD2 TRBV6-5 ALGGKDTGELF
. . TRBV29-1 SVGRLGSTGELF